One sample yielded the 12 T cell receptor beta chains listed below, sequenced in a study of tumor-infiltrating lymphocytes in primary liver carcinoma. The source of the blood RNA was unsorted whole blood, and germline DNA was extracted as well. Researchers generated TCR beta cDNA from roughly 500 ng of total RNA, relying on a constant-region primer. Three nested multiplex PCR rounds, a slightly modified ARM-PCR, produced the libraries for TCR beta. The first two PCR rounds, around 10 cycles each, used TRBV1-TRBV30 forward primers and a C-beta reverse primer. TCRdb itself ran the multiplex PCR reads through MiXCR, one entry per CDR3 protein. Of a few hundred thousand distinct CDR3 sequences listed, 50% to 60% are singletons. The specimen sequenced was peripheral blood. These receptors all stem from a woman in her 30s with primary liver carcinoma and hepatitis B virus infection.

Remarks on this clonotype: This could be a read error, since a much larger clone is one nucleotide away. This rearrangement joins TRBV6-2 or TRBV6-3 to TRBJ1-1; D is unclear. Germline V CDR1 and CDR2: MNHEY, SVGEGT. The CDR3 is 17 residues long. The CDR3 nucleotides read TGTGCCAGCAGTTACTCCAAAGATCCATTCAGAGACACTAAAGCTTTCTTT. Its protein product is CASSYSKDPFRDTKAFF.

With regard to this clonotype: A read error may account for a junction end that differs from germline. The V gene is TRBV6-6, the J gene TRBJ1-2; no reliable D call. This CDR3 region has 14 residues. Germline V lookup: CDR1 MNHNY, CDR2 SVGAGI (reference sequence). Written as DNA, the CDR3 is TGTACCAGCAGTTCGGACCGGGCATGGTATGGCTACACCTTC. Translating gives CTSSSDRAWYGYTF.

The rearrangement links TRBV5-4 to TRBJ2-1, with D possibly being TRBD1 or TRBD2 (6 bases each). This CDR3 has 17 residues. Germline V gene sequence: CDR1 SGHNT, CDR2 YYREEE (reference sequence). V was pared by 3 bases and J by 0 bases, with 16 bases between. DNA of the CDR3: TGTGCCAGCAGCTGGGGGGCGGGGTTAGCCTCCTACAATGAGCAGTTCTTC. Encoded protein: CASSWGAGLASYNEQFF.

This clonotype was detected a few times. This sequence may be a read error, since a much larger clone differs from it by one base. CDR3 DNA sequence: TGTGCCAGCTGCCATATTTCTAGCGGGAGCCGCACCGGGGAGCTGTTTTTT. It yields the protein CASCHISSGSRTGELFF. The V gene is TRBV4-2, the J gene TRBJ2-2; TRBD2 matches 10 bases. Germline CDR1 and CDR2: LGHNA and YNFKEQ. The CDR3 totals 17 residues.

Notes on this clonotype: A read error may produce the germline difference seen at one junction end. The rearrangement joins TRBV4-1 to TRBJ2-1; 8 bases are shared with TRBD2. The CDR3 loop spans 15 amino acids. Germline assignment: CDR1 MGHRA and CDR2 YSYEKL. This CDR3 is CASSQVGGRYNERFF. The DNA for the CDR3 is TGCGCCAGCAGCCAAGTGGGCGGGAGGTACAATGAGCGGTTCTTC.

Remarks on this clonotype: One junction end does not reproduce the germline sequence, and a read error may be involved. J is TRBJ2-7 and V is TRBV11-2; 10 bases map to TRBD2. Germline V lookup: CDR1 SGHAT, CDR2 FQNNGV. CDR3 length equals 16 residues. The CDR3 DNA reads TGTACCAGGAGCTTCTTCCTAGCGGGAGCTACCTACGAGCAGTACTTC. Translated: CTRSFFLAGATYEQYF.

This clonotype was recorded many times. The J gene is TRBJ1-3, the V gene TRBV12-3 or TRBV12-4; D gene uncertain. The V gene lost 2 bases and the J gene lost 8 bases, with 22 bases spanning the gap. The CDR3 has 17 residues. As DNA, the CDR3 is TGTGCCAGCAGTTTAACTTTATATGTCGGGGAAGTGGACACCATATATTTT. This gives the protein CASSLTLYVGEVDTIYF.

This clonotype was found once. Without the conserved terminal phenylalanine or tryptophan, this CDR3 likely stems from a read error. V is TRBV30 and J is TRBJ2-2; D is undetermined. The CDR3 loop spans 17 amino acids. V was trimmed by 2 bases and J by 2 bases, leaving 18 bases between them. Germline V gene data show CDR1 as GTSNPN and CDR2 as SVGIG (reference sequence). This CDR3 is CAWSPPDNSHNTGELFL. The CDR3 bases are TGTGCCTGGAGTCCACCTGACAATTCCCACAACACCGGGGAGCTGTTTCTT.

The chain carries TRBV7-9 and TRBJ2-2; 11 bases map to TRBD2. V trimming: 4 bases; J trimming: 7 bases; junction bases outside the gene matches: 11. The CDR3 is 17 amino acids. CDR1 and CDR2 from the germline V gene are SEHNR and FQNEAQ (reference sequence). CDR3 coding DNA: TGTGCCAGCAGCTACACTAGCGGGAGATCCCAACACGGGGAGCTGTTTTTT. Protein product: CASSYTSGRSQHGELFF.

With regard to this clonotype: Just one base apart from a much larger clone, this may be a read error. The rearrangement uses TRBV4-2 and TRBJ2-1; no clear D gene. The V gene lost 1 base and the J gene lost 9 bases, with 16 bases spanning the gap. CDR3 size: 15 residues. CDR1 and CDR2 from the germline V gene are LGHNA and YNFKEQ. CDR3 nucleotides: TGTGCCAGCAGCCAAGTGGAGAGAGACAACAGTGAGCAGTTCTTC. It translates to CASSQVERDNSEQFF.

The chain links TRBV29-1 to TRBJ2-5, with D unclear. CDR3 length: 11 amino acids. Germline lookup yields CDR1 SQVTM and CDR2 ANQGSEA. The CDR3 is CGARAGETQYF. Here the CDR3 DNA reads TGCGGCGCCCGGGCAGGAGAGACCCAGTACTTC.

The chain couples TRBV28 to TRBJ2-5, with D possibly being TRBD1 (6 bases). This CDR3 has 16 residues. V was shortened by 4 bases and J by 4 bases, with 19 bases between the two germline ends. Germline V lookup: CDR1 MDHEN, CDR2 SYDVKM. CDR3 sequence (DNA): TGTGCCAGCAGTTCTCTCCTCTTGGGGGCCGCAGAGACCCAGTACTTC. Its translation: CASSSLLLGAAETQYF.